Following are 6 T cell receptor beta chains from one sample sequenced in a study of T cells after yellow fever vaccination. A single record per CDR3 protein comes from TCRdb applying MiXCR to the 5' RACE reads. The data show roughly 250,000 distinct CDR3 sequences, over 10% seen once. Sequencing was performed on CD4+ T cells sorted from PBMCs, taken 45 days after the yellow fever booster vaccination. All receptors come from a man in his thirties or forties who received the YFV17D yellow fever vaccine.

V is TRBV5-1 and J is TRBJ2-7; D ambiguous. Trimming pared 2 bases from V and 0 bases from J, leaving 6 bases between. Germline CDR1 reads SGHRS; CDR2 reads YFSETQ. The CDR3 totals 13 residues. The CDR3, as DNA: TGCGCCAGCAGCTTTGCCAGCTCCTACGAGCAGTACTTC. This codes for CASSFASSYEQYF.

The CDR3 loop reads CASSEWESGELFF. Written as DNA, the CDR3 is TGCGCCAGCAGTGAATGGGAGTCGGGGGAGCTGTTTTTT. The chain links TRBV10-2 to TRBJ2-2; maybe TRBD2 (5 bases). The ends were cut back, 3 bases at V and 8 bases at J, with 10 bases in the middle. The germline V gene encodes CDR1 WSHSY and CDR2 SAAADI. This CDR3 spans 13 amino acids.

This sequence joins TRBV4-3 and TRBJ2-1; the D is unclear. This CDR3 comprises 13 residues. Germline CDR1 reads LGHNA; CDR2 reads YSLEER. The V and J ends lost 0 bases and 8 bases respectively, with 8 bases between them. DNA for the CDR3: TGCGCCAGCAGCCAAGATATGCTGGATGAGCAGTTCTTC. It is translated as CASSQDMLDEQFF.

About this clonotype: One junction end disagrees with the germline gene, perhaps due to a read error. The chain uses TRBV7-3 and TRBJ2-5, with D perhaps matching TRBD1 (6 bases). The CDR3 consists of 16 residues. Per the germline V gene, CDR1 is SGHTA and CDR2 is FQGTGA. The CDR3 bases are TGTGTCAGCAGCTTAGGAGGTCGGACAGAACAAGAGACCCAGTACTTC. Translating gives CVSSLGGRTEQETQYF. The full variable domain, rest sourced from reference TRBV7-3 and TRBJ2-5, is GAGVSQTPSNKVTEKGKYVELRCDPISGHTALYWYRQSLGQGPEFLIYFQGTGAADDSGLPNDRFFAVRPEGSVSTLKIQRTERGDSAVYLCVSSLGGRTEQETQYFGPGTRLLVL.

There are a few counts of this clonotype. The V call is TRBV12-3 or TRBV12-4, the J call TRBJ2-7, with a tentative D call TRBD2 (6 bases). The CDR3 has 14 residues. Trimming took 2 bases from V and 0 from J, leaving 8 bases between them. The CDR3 reads CASSLIGSSYEQYF. The CDR3 DNA is TGTGCCAGCAGTTTAATCGGGAGCTCCTACGAGCAGTACTTC.

This clonotype was seen a few times. The V gene is TRBV12-3 or TRBV12-4, the J gene TRBJ2-1; D is perhaps TRBD1 (5 bases). V shed 5 bases and J shed 5 bases, with 10 bases lying between them. The length of the CDR3 is 13 residues. In nucleotides, the CDR3 is TGTGCCAGCAGTCCGGCAGGGCACAATGAGCAGTTCTTC. Translating gives CASSPAGHNEQFF.